What follows describes a single T cell receptor beta chain. The antigen remains undetermined. These data originate in a study of CD8 T cells in Susac syndrome. V dropped 4 bases and J dropped 0; count of bases not matched to a gene: 12. The CDR3 length is 17 residues. Germline V lookup: CDR1 MGHRA, CDR2 YSYEKL. Notes on the study in general: It was acknowledged in the study that its TCR sequencing and HLA analysis involved a relatively small number of individuals.

The study sequenced TCR beta in blood CD8+ and CD4+ T cells. Negative isolation was used for CD8+ and CD4+ T cells and FACS enrichment for TEMRA cells. An amount of RNA that ranged from roughly 0.45 to 1 ug was reverse transcribed with random hexamers. Amplification of TCR beta CDR3 used immunoSEQ multiplex PCR across 54 Vbeta and 13 Jbeta. MiXCR, run by TCRdb on the immunoSEQ multiplex PCR reads, gives a single entry per CDR3 protein. The sample has roughly 120,000 distinct CDR3 sequences, roughly 96% seen once. The rearrangement uses TRBV4-1 and TRBJ2-7; 7 bases are shared with TRBD2. Material: CD4+ T cells from PBMCs. The sequence was collected from a human donor in good health. The CDR3 spells CASSRSLAQRGSYEQYF. The CDR3 bases are TGCGCCAGCAGCCGTTCACTAGCGCAAAGGGGCTCCTACGAGCAGTACTTC.